This entry lists 10 T cell receptor beta chains sequenced from one sample in a study of early T cells in non-severe SARS-CoV-2 infection. TCRdb passed the 5' RACE reads through MiXCR, listing each CDR3 protein once. The data hold tens of thousands of distinct CDR3 sequences, with approximately 10% observed a single time. The sequencing used whole blood, collected at baseline. The origin of the receptors is an adult who was a healthcare worker with PCR-confirmed SARS-CoV-2 infection or an uninfected control (not recorded which).

The J gene is TRBJ2-7, the V gene TRBV5-1, with 11 bases aligning to TRBD1. V was clipped by 3 bases and J by 3 bases; unmatched bases: 5. The CDR3 extends over 15 amino acids. From germline, CDR1 is SGHRS and CDR2 YFSETQ. The CDR3 coding sequence is TGCGCCAGCAGCTACTCCGGGACAGGGGGCTACGAGCAGTACTTC. Its translation is CASSYSGTGGYEQYF. Drawing the rest from reference TRBV5-1 and TRBJ2-7, the complete variable domain is KAGVTQTPRYLIKTRGQQVTLSCSPISGHRSVSWYQQTPGQGLQFLFEYFSETQRNKGNFPGRFSGRQFSNSRSEMNVSTLELGDSALYLCASSYSGTGGYEQYFGPGTRLTVT.

V gene TRBV7-8 combines with J gene TRBJ2-7; D tentatively fits TRBD1 or TRBD2 (5 bases each). The CDR3 runs 15 residues. With 2 bases removed from V and 9 bases from J, the gap between germline ends came to 20 bases. Germline CDR1 SGHVS, CDR2 FQNEAQ. CDR3 in DNA: TGTGCCAGCAGCTTATACGGGACCCCGTTAGGCGTGCAGTACTTC. It yields the protein CASSLYGTPLGVQYF.

V is TRBV19 and J is TRBJ2-6; 8 bases agree with TRBD1. This CDR3 has 18 residues. Germline V gene data show CDR1 as LNHDA and CDR2 as SQIVND (reference sequence). Germline trimming cut 7 bases from V and 1 base from J; bases unmatched to any gene: 12. The CDR3 DNA follows: TGTGCCAGTACCCCAGCGGGCAGGGGGCTTTCTGGGGCCAACGTCCTGACTTTC. This encodes CASTPAGRGLSGANVLTF.

This clonotype came up many times. The genes are TRBV29-1 and TRBJ1-2; 7 bases are shared with TRBD1. The CDR3 extends over 12 amino acids. The germline gives CDR1 SQVTM, CDR2 ANQGSEA. J was trimmed by 4 bases and V by 5 bases; bases with no gene match: 4. CDR3 sequence reads: CSVRDRAYGYTF. The CDR3 nucleotides read TGCAGCGTTCGTGACAGGGCCTATGGCTACACCTTC.

The chain couples TRBV20-1 to TRBJ2-3, with 7 bases matching TRBD2. V shed 3 bases, J shed 2 bases, and the junction held 8 bases outside the gene matches. Germline CDR1 is DFQATT and CDR2 is SNEGSKA (reference sequence). CDR3 length: 15 amino acids. DNA for the CDR3: TGCAGTGCTAGGGATAGACTAGCAATCACAGATACGCAGTATTTT. Its protein is CSARDRLAITDTQYF.

This clonotype was recorded once. The chain joins TRBV2 to TRBJ2-5, with D unresolved. The CDR3 has 12 residues. V shed 6 bases and J shed 4 bases, with 9 bases lying between them. The germline V gene has CDR1 SNHLY and CDR2 FYNNEI. The CDR3 DNA is TGTGCCAGCAGATATTACGGAGAGACCCAGTACTTC. Its protein is CASRYYGETQYF.

This chain uses TRBV4-1 with TRBJ1-2, with D unclear. This CDR3 is built from 17 residues. Trimming pared 7 bases from V and 6 bases from J, leaving 27 bases between. Per the germline V gene, CDR1 is MGHRA and CDR2 is YSYEKL. The DNA of the CDR3 is TGCGCCAGCACGTCCTACCTTGGTCAGGCTGCACGGGATGGCTACACCTTC. Translating gives CASTSYLGQAARDGYTF.

The V and J genes are TRBV21-1 and TRBJ2-1; TRBD1 reflects the table's D call only, with no check against the DNA. TRBV21-1 is given as a pseudogene. The CDR3 sequence is 16 residues long. The CDR3 sequence is CASSNYPETSYNEQFF. CDR3 in DNA: TGTGCCAGCAGCAACTACCCGGAGACCTCCTACAATGAGCAGTTCTTC.

The chain carries TRBV24-1 and TRBJ1-6; D not certain. CDR1 KGHDR and CDR2 SFDVKD come from the germline V gene. Trimming stripped 3 bases from V and 0 bases from J, with 8 bases between. The length of the CDR3 is 16 residues. The chain's CDR3 is CATSDADSSYNSPLHF. The CDR3 DNA reads TGTGCCACCAGTGATGCTGATAGCTCCTATAATTCACCCCTCCACTTT.

The chain employs TRBV11-3 and TRBJ2-1, with 12 bases lining up with TRBD2. The CDR3 has 16 residues. Germline lookup yields CDR1 SGHNT and CDR2 YENEEA. The trim removed 1 base at V and 9 bases at J, leaving 7 bases unmatched. CDR3 loop: CASSLGTSGKDGEQFF. CDR3 in DNA: TGTGCCAGCAGCTTAGGGACTAGCGGGAAGGATGGTGAGCAGTTCTTC.